The T cell receptor (beta chain) under discussion was sequenced for a study of shared clonotypes between healthy human individuals. Study information: In total, the donors were two women and a few men aged 18 to 49. Used for every donor were three CD4 naive, three CD4 memory, two CD8 naive and one CD8 memory plate.

Using immunoSEQ multiplex PCR, the repertoire was profiled, and TCRdb retains in-frame clones only, with some absent. The top ten clones hold 0.36% of a sample with some 2,500,000 clones, 93% of them seen once. Every donor, a Caucasian adult, lived in Nashville, Tennessee. Germline trimming cut 0 bases from V and 7 bases from J; bases unmatched to any gene: 5. Looked up from germline, CDR1 is ENHRY and CDR2 is SYGVKD. The CDR3 totals 16 residues. The specimen sequenced was naive CD4+ T cells from PBMCs. Documented subset: CD45RA+ positively selected. The chain recombines TRBV10-3 with TRBJ2-1, with 11 positions matching TRBD2. This receptor was taken from a man aged 18 to 30 in good health. Some clones in this sample may be carry-over from other donors' samples. The DNA of the CDR3 is TGTGCCATCAGTGAGTCTAGCGGGAGGGCCGATAATGAGCAGTTCTTC. This encodes CAISESSGRADNEQFF.